The 10 T cell receptor beta chains presented below share a single source sample, sequenced in a study of low-dose radiotherapy and immunotherapy resistance in tumors. TRAV- and TRBV-specific primers were used for first-strand cDNA, which covered alpha and beta chains. TCR amplification ran approximately 22 PCR cycles using constant-region and V-primer adapter primers. One entry per CDR3 protein, called by TCRdb with MiXCR from the reads. The sample lists approximately 11,000 distinct CDR3 sequences, over 55% seen once, with about 11% in the top ten. The receptors stem from a human donor with advanced metastatic prostate, ovarian, gallbladder or colorectal cancer (not recorded which). This table probably holds off-target reads from a library built for another chain.

In this sample, this clonotype turned up a few times. The chain has TRBV5-4 and TRBJ2-1, with D perhaps given as TRBD1 or TRBD2 (5 bases each). Germline lookup yields CDR1 SGHNT and CDR2 YYREEE (reference sequence). Trimming removed 5 bases at V and 5 bases at J, with 14 bases between. This CDR3 spans 14 amino acids. The CDR3 region has the DNA TGTGCCAGCAGTAAGGGTGGGACCAACAATGAGCAGTTCTTC. Protein product: CASSKGGTNNEQFF.

The rearrangement uses TRBV14 and TRBJ2-5; the match to TRBD2 covers 11 bases. The CDR3 has 17 amino acids. Germline values: CDR1 SGHDN, CDR2 FVKESK. V was clipped by 0 bases and J by 2 bases; unmatched bases: 5. The CDR3 spells CASSQDRASGGQETQYF. As DNA, the CDR3 is TGTGCCAGCAGCCAAGATCGGGCTAGCGGGGGGCAAGAGACCCAGTACTTC. Full variable domain (outside the CDR3, taken from reference TRBV14 and TRBJ2-5): EAGVTQFPSHSVIEKGQTVTLRCDPISGHDNLYWYRRVMGKEIKFLLHFVKESKQDESGMPNNRFLAERTGGTYSTLKVQPAELEDSGVYFCASSQDRASGGQETQYFGPGTRLLVL.

The chain employs TRBV24-1 and TRBJ2-5; possibly TRBD2 for D (6 bases). The V end lost 1 base, the J end lost 5 bases, and 16 bases lay between the germline ends. The CDR3 runs 16 residues. Germline lookup yields CDR1 KGHDR and CDR2 SFDVKD. The CDR3 loop is CATSDFGMEGGETQYF. In nucleotides, the CDR3 is TGTGCCACCAGTGATTTCGGGATGGAGGGAGGCGAGACCCAGTACTTC.

The chain joins TRBV7-8 to TRBJ2-1, with D unclear. Germline V CDR1 and CDR2: SGHVS, FQNEAQ. V lost 5 bases and J lost 15, with 23 bases in between. This CDR3 comprises 14 residues. CDR3 amino acids: CASSLTPGAGGRFF. CDR3 DNA: TGTGCCAGCAGCCTAACTCCGGGCGCCGGCGGCCGGTTCTTC.

The V gene is TRBV2, the J gene TRBJ2-5; D is ambiguous. V was clipped by 8 bases and J by 4 bases, with 14 bases between them. From germline, CDR1 is SNHLY and CDR2 FYNNEI. The CDR3 has 13 residues. CDR3 in DNA: TGTGCCAGCGCAAGCAGGCGCGTAGAGACCCAGTACTTC. It yields the protein CASASRRVETQYF.

This CDR3 reads CASSQGDRAGNEKLFF. CDR3 coding DNA: TGTGCCAGCAGCCAAGGAGACAGGGCCGGTAATGAAAAACTGTTTTTT. This chain connects TRBV4-2 to TRBJ1-4; 7 bases line up with TRBD1. After removal of 1 base from V and 4 bases from J, the junction contained 6 bases not matched to a gene. Per germline, CDR1 LGHNA and CDR2 YNFKEQ. The CDR3 is made up of 16 amino acids.

The rearrangement joins TRBV6-5 to TRBJ1-1, with a weak D call TRBD1 (5 bases). The germline gives CDR1 MNHEY, CDR2 SVGAGI. The V end lost 7 bases, the J end lost 6 bases, and 18 bases lay between the germline ends. The CDR3 contains 14 residues. This CDR3 reads CASNPFQDRPEAFF. In DNA form, the CDR3 reads TGTGCCAGCAATCCCTTCCAAGACAGACCTGAAGCTTTCTTT.

The CDR3 here is CASTSGGETQYF. For the CDR3, the DNA is TGTGCCAGCACATCTGGTGGAGAGACCCAGTACTTC. The V and J genes are TRBV6-2 or TRBV6-3 and TRBJ2-5, with D hard to call. The CDR3 extends over 12 amino acids. Trimming cost V 7 bases and J 4 bases, with 10 bases left between them. The germline gives CDR1 MNHEY, CDR2 SVGEGT.

This clonotype was found a few times. J is TRBJ2-3 and V is TRBV4-2; D remains ambiguous. V was clipped by 0 bases and J by 0 bases, with 7 bases between them. CDR1 and CDR2 from the germline V gene are LGHNA and YNFKEQ. The length of the CDR3 is 15 residues. The CDR3: CASSQDDRSTDTQYF. In DNA, the CDR3 is TGTGCCAGCAGCCAAGATGATCGGAGCACAGATACGCAGTATTTT.

CDR3 sequence: CASSLTDTQYF. The CDR3 DNA sequence: TGTGCCAGCAGCCTCACAGATACGCAGTATTTT. This chain links TRBV11-1 with TRBJ2-3; D is unclear. The CDR3 contains 11 residues. V lost 5 bases, J lost 2 bases, and 2 bases lay in between. Per the germline V gene, CDR1 is SGHAT and CDR2 is FQDESV (reference sequence). Variable domain in full (rest from reference TRBV11-1 and TRBJ2-3): EAEVAQSPRYKITEKSQAVAFWCDPISGHATLYWYRQILGQGPELLVQFQDESVVDDSQLPKDRFSAERLKGVDSTLKIQPAELGDSAMYLCASSLTDTQYFGPGTRLTVL.